This T cell receptor beta chain was observed in a study of cytomegalovirus exposure and HLA in healthy donors (dated by TCRdb to 2016 to 2017). At the level of the whole study: An earlier analysis of some 550 of the donors reported 250 to 350 Gb of sequence data and about 100 million unique TCR beta sequences from some 180 million T cells. About 330 gigabases of sequencing data and 75 million to 85 million unique TCR sequences made up an early release that covered nearly 650 HLA-typed donors. Among the approximately 430 genotyped donors, around 81% belonged to the genetic ancestry cluster associated with self-reported Caucasian donors. The aim of the study was to test whether cataloging public T cell receptors could identify signatures of past pathogen exposure. The T cell repertoires of 700 or so subjects were profiled by immunosequencing and related to cytomegalovirus serostatus. Besides the first cohort of hundreds of subjects, a separate validation cohort made up of roughly 130 different subjects was used. The study combined high-throughput TCR immunosequencing, statistical association of individual TCRs with disease status, and machine learning to predict cytomegalovirus infection status. A later analysis re-examined previously published TCR beta repertoires from more than 650 donors and added high-resolution HLA genotyping to investigate patterns of TCR occurrence. In the later analysis, no new phenotypic data were used to find candidate immune exposures; instead, reliance was placed on TCR beta sequences and their occurrence across donors. An earlier analysis of around 580 of the donors used high-throughput TCR beta sequencing to judge whether each TCR beta V gene segment behaved as functional or pseudogenic. Alongside the repertoire data, information on donor age, sex, ethnicity and CMV serostatus was compiled. A later genetic analysis took genome-wide SNP genotypes for about 65% of the roughly 670 donors and used that subset as a discovery cohort. All discovery cohort repertoires had been generated using a single sequencing platform. HLA typing included class I and class II loci at four-digit resolution. Typing coverage differed by locus: A, B, C, DRB1 and DQB1 were typed in about 629-630 donors, DQA1 in roughly 510, DPA1 in some 600, and DPB1 in approximately 450. Roughly 5 DR-DQ haplotypes were handled as single units for association and clustering because linkage in the cohort was strong. Across some 400 genotyped donors of the cohort, an average of about 240,000 unique TCR beta nucleotide sequences per donor were sequenced, and 15% to 20% of those sequences were non-productive.

The cohort consisted of 666 healthy bone marrow donors. Cohort members were all nominally healthy when sampled, although unrecorded immune exposures were likely present. The donor tested CMV seronegative and was one of the 352 seronegative cohort members. Every donor gave a peripheral blood sample, and the peripheral blood mononuclear cells from that sample were used for TCR beta sequencing. The Qiagen DNeasy Blood Extraction Kit was used to extract genomic DNA from the blood cell samples. The CDR3 measures 15 amino acids from cysteine to phenylalanine. Just the 45-base CDR3 DNA is kept, in frame starting at base 1. From V the trimming removes 6 bases and from J it removes 8 bases, while the gene matches leave 11 bases of the junction unaccounted for. CDR1 and CDR2, per the germline V gene, are SGHAT and FQNNGV. Libraries were built with the immunoSEQ multiplex PCR assay. For the multiplex PCR, a mixture combining 60 forward primers for TCR Vbeta segments and 13 reverse primers for TCR Jbeta segments was used. The CDR3 region of rearranged TCR beta genes was amplified from genomic DNA by a multiplex PCR assay. The Illumina HiSeq System was used to sequence the amplified TCR beta libraries as 87-base-pair reads. Turning to the authors' computational methods: In a later analysis, some 80 million unique TCR beta chains were counted across the approximately 640 repertoires, and roughly 11 million of these chains were shared by at least two donors. Raw reads were error-corrected and collapsed into unique sequences by a nearest-neighbor algorithm in which closely related sequences were merged to remove PCR and sequencing errors. Alignment of CDR3 sequences to IMGT reference sequences was used to assign V, D and J gene segments. For a sequence to be retained, a match of at least six nucleotides was required to both a V gene segment and a J gene segment. Rearrangements were classified as productive when the CDR3 lacked stop codons and remained in frame with V and J, and all other rearrangements were classified as non-productive. CDR3 was defined by IMGT convention, running from the second conserved V-encoded cysteine to the conserved J-encoded phenylalanine. Sequences without an unambiguous match to a single V gene segment were excluded from the earlier analysis of about 600 of the donors. An earlier analysis of fewer than 750 of the donors called V segments functional above 56.7% productive rearrangements and segregating when the between-donor standard deviation exceeded 5%. A statistical classification framework was developed to diagnose cytomegalovirus status using the catalog of TCR beta chain sequences. In a later analysis, TCR nucleotide sequences were compared against IMGT/GENE-DB human TR gene sequences so that V and J genes could be assigned. Using the TCRdist pipeline, a later analysis assigned CDR3 sequences along with most-parsimonious VDJ recombination scenarios. In a later analysis, every TCR beta chain was defined by the combination of its CDR3 amino acid sequence and its V-gene family, and reads without a unique V-gene family were dropped. As a way to deal with suspected cross-contamination and a sequencing artifact, a later analysis dropped approximately 570 nucleotide sequences that were highly shared and had low generation probability. For each public chain, a later analysis derived a clonal expansion index from normalized ranks of inferred template counts within each repertoire. In a later analysis, generation probabilities were computed with a VDJ recombination model fitted to out-of-frame rearrangements, and the resulting probabilities were checked against IGoR. Hypergeometric tests were used in a later analysis to score TCR-TCR, TCR-HLA and TCR-CMV co-occurrence, with a repertoire-size bias correction applied to the TCR pairs. A later analysis estimated false discovery rates by permuting HLA or CMV assignments 20 times. A later analysis grouped co-occurring TCRs with DBSCAN, adding TCRdist sequence similarity when clustering within HLA-allele-positive subsets. Repertoires with fewer than 30,000 or more than 120,000 public chains, plus five repertoires with anomalous nucleotide sharing, were excluded from co-occurrence clustering. This is the immuneACCESS table as TCRdb keeps it, with only in-frame sequences that have V and J called. A part of the clones is gone; compared with another copy, unresolved V genes explain less than half, and the rest is unexplained. V and J calls and clone size follow that table, whereas D and trimming were derived from the DNA. This sample lists roughly 56,000 clones; more than 75% were detected once. 1.4% to 1.5% of the sample is in the top ten clones.

What the authors observed across the whole study: Linkage disequilibrium might explain the correlated functional status among segregating V segments, but an unknown experimental factor could not be excluded. In a later analysis, HLA-associated TCR beta chains showed more clonal expansion and lower generation probabilities than non-associated chains that were equally common. In a later analysis, most CMV-associated TCR beta chains were found to appear HLA-restricted, with HLA associations seemingly driven largely by CMV exposure. A cluster of highly shared sequence variants was judged likely to represent a technical artifact of the sequencing pipeline. In vitro tests confirmed that three of the cytomegalovirus-associated TCR beta chains recognize cytomegalovirus antigens. HLA typing was unavailable for some donors at each locus, so association tests used only the typed subset. Some IMGT-functional V segments, including TRBV6-2 and TRBV6-3, could not be distinguished by the 87-base-pair reads and were therefore excluded. The cohort was sequenced for TCR beta chains only, and without alpha or paired-chain data the features that could be detected were limited. A later analysis found that TCR association rates varied across HLA loci, with DRB1 alleles showing the most associated TCRs and HLA-C alleles the fewest. The authors suggested that the approach could potentially be extended to other disease states and immunological phenotypes. Around 16 rarely observed V segments, including chromosome 9 orphons, were excluded from the earlier analysis of several hundred of the donors because counts were too low. Across donors, most TCR sequences were observed very rarely, whereas some public TCRs were present in many individuals. In the study, around 150 TCR beta chains were listed as associated with cytomegalovirus. Broadly in line with IMGT annotations, most TCR beta V segments showed up in productive rearrangements about 87% or about 30% of the time in an earlier analysis of approximately 640 of the donors. Cytomegalovirus status was reported to be diagnosed by the classifier with high specificity and sensitivity in both the original and validation cohorts. According to a later genetic analysis, donors in an Asian-associated ancestry cluster had fewer N-insertions in productive TCRs than the approximately 670-donor mean. A later analysis associated roughly 17,000 TCR beta sequences with specific HLA alleles at a false discovery rate of 0.05. The only immune exposure information available for the cohort was CMV serostatus. An association between a missense DCLRE1C variant and V-gene and J-gene trimming of TCR beta chains was found in a later genetic analysis and replicated in an independent cohort. Strong co-occurrence of HLA alleles, especially DR and DQ, made assigning TCR associations to individual alleles difficult. Several of the top co-occurrence clusters appeared to be linked to parvovirus B19, influenza, CMV and Epstein-Barr virus, according to a later analysis. Presence/absence analyses assumed roughly uniform sequencing depth across donors, an assumption that may not hold. A further reported finding was that TCR beta sequences accurately predicted the HLA-A and HLA-B alleles for most subjects in the first cohort.

Concerning this clone: Its cognate antigen has yet to be identified. No per-base quality is available; no much larger clone lies one base away.

The chain couples TRBV11-2 to TRBJ2-1; the junction holds 9 bases that match TRBD1. The TCR was taken from a man younger than 35 in good health and CMV-seronegative. Sequenced material: PBMCs. At the DNA level, the sequence is TGTGCCAGCAGGAGACCGGGACAGGGTAGTCATGAGCAGTTCTTC. Its translation reads: CASRRPGQGSHEQFF.